This record looks at one TCR beta chain sequence and its context. Data came from immunoSEQ multiplex PCR; TCRdb stores just in-frame clones and leaves some out. The sample shows 40,000 or so clones, about 92% of them seen only once. The data were taken from a study of T cell changes during pregnancy in multiple sclerosis. The CDR3 consists of 16 residues. CDR1 is MGHRA and CDR2 is YSYEKL in the germline V gene. Trimming took 0 bases from V and 4 from J, leaving 13 bases between them. The material sequenced was CD8+ T cells from peripheral blood mononuclear cells, taken before pregnancy. The genes are TRBV4-1 and TRBJ2-4, with a weak D call TRBD1 (7 bases). The TCR sequence derives from a female donor with multiple sclerosis, enrolled in a pregnancy study. The CDR3 DNA is TGCGCCAGCAGCCAAGACTCAGGGGGGTTGAAAAACATTCAGTACTTC. Protein sequence: CASSQDSGGLKNIQYF.